This passage covers 32 T cell receptor beta chains from one sample sequenced in a study of control samples from healthy donors and cancer patients. Profiling relied on immunoSEQ multiplex PCR, and the TCRdb table lists in-frame clones only, not all of them. Found here are about 150,000 clones, over 85% of them singletons; the top ten hold approximately 6%. The material sequenced was blood. These receptors originate from a man in his forties in good health.

The chain couples TRBV14 to TRBJ2-7, with TRBD2 matching 12 bases. This CDR3 is built from 16 residues. J lost 4 bases, V lost 3 bases, and 7 bases had no gene match. Germline V lookup: CDR1 SGHDN, CDR2 FVKESK. The CDR3 nucleotides are TGTGCCAGCAGCCATCCTACTCTAGCGGGGGGGTACGAGCAGTACTTC. Translating gives CASSHPTLAGGYEQYF.

The chain employs TRBV6-5 and TRBJ1-5; maybe TRBD1 (6 bases). V was shortened by 5 bases and J by 5 bases, with 13 bases between the two germline ends. The CDR3 runs 14 residues. Germline CDR1 and CDR2: MNHEY and SVGAGI. The CDR3 sequence: CASSRPGADQPQHF. In nucleotides, the CDR3 is TGTGCCAGCAGTCGCCCGGGGGCGGATCAGCCCCAGCATTTT.

The V gene is TRBV10-2, the J gene TRBJ1-4, with a possible D match to TRBD1 (6 bases). Trimming left V 0 bases short and J 3 bases short, with 11 bases between. This CDR3 has 16 residues. Germline CDR1 WSHSY, CDR2 SAAADI. In nucleotides, the CDR3 is TGCGCCAGCAGTGAGTCGCCGGGGGCCCCTAATGAAAAACTGTTTTTT. It encodes CASSESPGAPNEKLFF.

The rearrangement links TRBV7-3 to TRBJ2-2; D gene unclear. Germline CDR1 and CDR2: SGHTA and FQGTGA. The length of the CDR3 is 15 residues. Trimming cost V 5 bases and J 0 bases, with 10 bases left between them. CDR3 DNA sequence: TGTGCCAGCAGCCCAGCGACCCCGAACACCGGGGAGCTGTTTTTT. Amino acid sequence: CASSPATPNTGELFF.

The V call is TRBV6-5, the J call TRBJ1-1; tentatively, D is TRBD1 (5 bases). CDR1 and CDR2 from the germline V gene are MNHEY and SVGAGI. The CDR3 totals 14 residues. The ends were cut back, 2 bases at V and 4 bases at J, with 11 bases in the middle. CDR3 in amino acids: CASSYVGGSTEAFF. The CDR3 DNA reads as TGTGCCAGCAGTTACGTCGGGGGAAGCACTGAAGCTTTCTTT.

The V and J genes are TRBV6-2 or TRBV6-3 and TRBJ2-1, with D hard to call. V gave up 3 bases and J gave up 1 base, with 22 bases separating them. This CDR3 is 19 amino acids long. Germline values: CDR1 MNHEY, CDR2 SVGEGT. This chain's CDR3 is CASSYGSVPPKRSYNEQFF. The DNA of the CDR3 is TGTGCCAGCAGTTATGGAAGTGTCCCCCCCAAGAGGTCCTACAATGAGCAGTTCTTC.

The count of this clone is one. V gene TRBV5-5 combines with J gene TRBJ2-7; possible D gene TRBD1, 5 bases. With 0 bases removed from V and 5 bases from J, the gap between germline ends came to 15 bases. Germline CDR1 SGHKS, CDR2 YYEKEE (reference sequence). The CDR3 is 15 residues long. The CDR3 bases are TGTGCCAGCAGCTTGGGGACACCCGTTTTCCACGAGCAGTACTTC. As protein: CASSLGTPVFHEQYF.

This chain joins TRBV28 and TRBJ1-5; TRBD1 is a possible D gene (5 bases). Trimming pared 8 bases from V and 2 bases from J, leaving 16 bases between. This CDR3 spans 15 amino acids. CDR1 is MDHEN and CDR2 is SYDVKM in the germline V gene. The CDR3 bases are TGTGCCAGCTCGCCCCCGGGGCCGGGCAATCAGCCCCAGCATTTT. This codes for CASSPPGPGNQPQHF.

The chain joins TRBV27 to TRBJ1-4; no clear D. V lost 6 bases and J 1 base, leaving 9 bases between the germline ends. CDR1 MNHEY and CDR2 SMNVEV come from the germline V gene (reference sequence). There are 14 residues in the CDR3. The CDR3 nucleotides read TGTGCCAGCAGCCCCGTGGGAACTAATGAAAAACTGTTTTTT. Residues: CASSPVGTNEKLFF.

This clone was seen more than once but under ten times. The rearrangement uses TRBV7-9 and TRBJ2-7; 9 bases fit TRBD1. Germline CDR1 and CDR2: SEHNR and FQNEAQ (reference sequence). The junction had 8 bases not matched to a gene; V was cut back by 5 bases and J by 3 bases. This CDR3 is built from 15 residues. This chain's CDR3 is CASSVADRGLYEQYF. The DNA for the CDR3 is TGTGCCAGCAGCGTGGCGGACAGGGGTCTCTACGAGCAGTACTTC.

The table lists this clone with a few counts. The genes are TRBV28 and TRBJ1-3; D is ambiguous. With 6 bases removed from V and 0 bases from J, the gap between germline ends came to 3 bases. The CDR3 runs 12 residues. The germline gives CDR1 MDHEN, CDR2 SYDVKM. The CDR3 DNA reads TGTGCCAGCAGGAACTCTGGAAACACCATATATTTT. Translated, it gives CASRNSGNTIYF.

The rearrangement uses TRBV18 and TRBJ1-2, with D possibly matching TRBD1 (6 bases). The V gene lost 2 bases and the J gene lost 6 bases, with 13 bases spanning the gap. CDR3 size: 14 residues. Germline V CDR1 and CDR2: KGHSH, LQKENI. CDR3 sequence: CASSPGRGPDGYTF. CDR3 DNA sequence: TGTGCCAGCTCACCAGGCCGGGGGCCGGATGGCTACACCTTC. Supplemented by reference TRBV18 and TRBJ1-2, the full variable domain reads NAGVMQNPRHLVRRRGQEARLRCSPMKGHSHVYWYRQLPEEGLKFMVYLQKENIIDESGMPKERFSAEFPKEGPSILRIQQVVRGDSAAYFCASSPGRGPDGYTFGSGTRLTVV.

V gene TRBV6-2 or TRBV6-3 combines with J gene TRBJ1-4; 7 bases fit TRBD1. Trimming took 4 bases from V and 8 from J; bases not matched to a gene: 10. The CDR3 has 15 residues. The germline V gene has CDR1 MNHEY and CDR2 SVGEGT. The CDR3 DNA reads TGTGCCAGCAGTTTGGGACGCGGGACAGACGAAAAACTGTTTTTT. The encoded protein is CASSLGRGTDEKLFF.

The chain links TRBV14 to TRBJ1-2, with 8 bases lining up with TRBD1. V lost 1 base, J lost 4 bases, and 5 bases stayed unmatched. CDR1 is SGHDN and CDR2 is FVKESK in the germline V gene. This CDR3 is built from 15 residues. The chain's CDR3 is CASSQVAGTGYGYTF. DNA for the CDR3: TGTGCCAGCAGCCAAGTGGCGGGGACAGGCTATGGCTACACCTTC.

The chain uses TRBV6-5 and TRBJ2-3; D gene unclear. V lost 3 bases and J lost 0, with 10 bases in between. The CDR3 totals 15 residues. Germline CDR1 and CDR2: MNHEY and SVGAGI. The CDR3 protein is CASSYGKTSTDTQYF. In DNA form, the CDR3 reads TGTGCCAGCAGTTATGGCAAGACAAGCACAGATACGCAGTATTTT.

This clone was seen just once. J is TRBJ2-7 and V is TRBV5-1, with 7 bases fitting TRBD1. With 3 bases clipped from V and 0 bases from J, the junction kept 6 bases outside the gene matches. Germline values: CDR1 SGHRS, CDR2 YFSETQ. This CDR3 is 15 amino acids long. CDR3 amino acids: CASSSDRVLSYEQYF. CDR3 nucleotide sequence: TGCGCCAGCAGCTCCGACAGGGTCCTCTCCTACGAGCAGTACTTC.

The genes are TRBV7-2 and TRBJ1-1; D is ambiguous. V lost 5 bases to trimming and J lost 0 bases, with 7 bases between them. CDR1 is SGHTA, CDR2 FQGNSA, per germline. The CDR3 is 13 residues long. The DNA of the CDR3 is TGTGCCAGCAGCCGGAGCGTGAACACTGAAGCTTTCTTT. The encoded protein is CASSRSVNTEAFF.

The chain uses TRBV6-5 and TRBJ1-6; possible D gene TRBD1, 6 bases. Trimming left V 0 bases short and J 10 bases short, with 13 bases between. The CDR3 is made up of 15 amino acids. The V gene's germline CDR1 is MNHEY and CDR2 SVGAGI. The CDR3 loop is CASSYSDSGPSPLHF. The CDR3 DNA is TGTGCCAGCAGTTACTCGGACAGTGGTCCCTCACCCCTCCACTTT.

The chain employs TRBV24-1 and TRBJ1-5, with D perhaps matching TRBD1 (5 bases). The CDR3 is 16 amino acids. Between the trimmed V and J ends, which lost 5 bases and 7 bases, there was a span of 20 bases. CDR1 is KGHDR and CDR2 is SFDVKD in the germline V gene. The CDR3 protein is CATSGWIGTVSQPQHF. The CDR3 DNA reads as TGTGCCACCAGTGGTTGGATAGGGACCGTCTCCCAGCCCCAGCATTTT.

The V and J genes are TRBV27 and TRBJ1-6; 7 bases match TRBD1. Germline lookup yields CDR1 MNHEY and CDR2 SMNVEV (reference sequence). This CDR3 contains 13 residues. J lost 11 bases, V lost 4 bases, and 5 bases had no gene match. DNA for the CDR3: TGTGCCAGCAGTTCCCGGACAGGCGCACCCCTCCACTTT. As protein: CASSSRTGAPLHF.

The genes are TRBV21-1 and TRBJ2-2; the DNA was not compared with TRBD2, the D call given in the table. TRBV21-1 is a pseudogene locus. The CDR3 contains 18 residues. The DNA of the CDR3 is TGTGCCAGCAGCAACGACGGTCTAGCGGATATGAACACCGGGGAGCTGTTTTTT. It codes for CASSNDGLADMNTGELFF.

CDR3 loop: CASSIGTGHQRDEKLFF. The CDR3, as DNA: TGTGCCAGCAGTATCGGGACAGGGCATCAACGGGATGAAAAACTGTTTTTT. The chain employs TRBV2 and TRBJ1-4, with TRBD1 matching over 9 bases. Germline V lookup: CDR1 SNHLY, CDR2 FYNNEI. The CDR3 runs 17 residues. V shed 5 bases and J 6 bases; nucleotides not matched to a gene: 13.

V and J are TRBV11-2 and TRBJ2-1; 10 nucleotides line up with TRBD2. Germline V gene lookup returns CDR1 SGHAT and CDR2 FQNNGV. The CDR3 spans 17 residues. V was pared by 5 bases and J by 6 bases, with 13 bases of the junction left unmatched. For the CDR3, the DNA is TGTGCCAGCAGCCCCCGGGGTAGCGGGGGGCCCTTCAATGAGCAGTTCTTC. It encodes CASSPRGSGGPFNEQFF. The full variable domain, rest sourced from reference TRBV11-2 and TRBJ2-1, is EAGVAQSPRYKIIEKRQSVAFWCNPISGHATLYWYQQILGQGPKLLIQFQNNGVVDDSQLPKDRFSAERLKGVDSTLKIQPAKLEDSAVYLCASSPRGSGGPFNEQFFGPGTRLTVL.

This chain links TRBV27 with TRBJ1-1, with 8 bases that match TRBD1. V trimming: 3 bases; J trimming: 6 bases; junction bases outside the gene matches: 6. The germline V gene has CDR1 MNHEY and CDR2 SMNVEV (reference sequence). CDR3 size: 14 residues. The DNA for the CDR3 is TGTGCCAGCAGTTTCGACAGGGGAGCCCCTGAAGCTTTCTTT. Its translation is CASSFDRGAPEAFF.

This sequence joins TRBV19 and TRBJ1-2, with D perhaps TRBD1 (5 bases). The germline V gene has CDR1 LNHDA and CDR2 SQIVND (reference sequence). The CDR3 sequence is 11 residues long. Between the trimmed V and J ends, which lost 3 bases and 9 bases, there was a span of 8 bases. The CDR3 nucleotides read TGTGCCAGTAGTATTGGGGGGAGCTACACCTTC. This sequence encodes CASSIGGSYTF.

Notes on this clone: Additional DNA sequences in this sample encode the identical CDR3. The V gene is TRBV28, the J gene TRBJ1-5; no clear D gene. CDR1 MDHEN and CDR2 SYDVKM come from the germline V gene. V lost 2 bases, J lost 0 bases, and 5 bases lay in between. The CDR3 is 14 residues long. The CDR3 reads CASSLGVSNQPQHF. The DNA for the CDR3 is TGTGCCAGCAGTTTAGGGGTTAGCAATCAGCCCCAGCATTTT. Using reference TRBV28 and TRBJ1-5 for the parts outside the CDR3, the full variable domain is DVKVTQSSRYLVKRTGEKVFLECVQDMDHENMFWYRQDPGLGLRLIYFSYDVKMKEKGDIPEGYSVSREKKERFSLILESASTNQTSMYLCASSLGVSNQPQHFGDGTRLSIL.

The chain couples TRBV7-9 to TRBJ1-2; 7 positions match TRBD1. Germline-derived CDR1 and CDR2 are SEHNR and FQNEAQ (reference sequence). The CDR3 extends over 13 amino acids. The ends lost 5 bases at V and 7 bases at J; junction bases unmatched: 7. The CDR3 reads CASSPGQSGGYTF. CDR3 sequence (DNA): TGTGCCAGCAGCCCGGGACAGTCTGGTGGCTACACCTTC.

The chain carries TRBV10-1 and TRBJ2-1, with 13 positions matching TRBD2. Germline trimming cut 2 bases from V and 7 bases from J; bases unmatched to any gene: 8. The germline CDR1 and CDR2 sequences are WNHNN and SYGVQD (reference sequence). CDR3 size: 17 residues. CDR3 residues: CASSERRTSGGTNEQFF. The CDR3 DNA is TGCGCCAGCAGTGAGAGGAGGACTAGCGGGGGAACGAATGAGCAGTTCTTC.

V is TRBV12-5 and J is TRBJ2-2; D is undetermined. V was pared by 0 bases and J by 5 bases, with 7 bases between. The CDR3 is 14 residues long. From germline, CDR1 is LGHNT and CDR2 FRNRAP. The DNA for the CDR3 is TGTGCTAGTGGTTTGGTACGTGGGACCGGGGAGCTGTTTTTT. As protein: CASGLVRGTGELFF.

The chain is built from TRBV11-2 and TRBJ1-5; D ambiguous. The CDR3 consists of 13 residues. Germline CDR1 SGHAT, CDR2 FQNNGV. Deletions cut 1 base from V and 7 bases from J, with 8 bases between. The CDR3 DNA reads TGTGCCAGCAGCTTAGGGACCATCCAGCCCCAGCATTTT. It encodes CASSLGTIQPQHF.

The genes are TRBV6-5 and TRBJ1-2; no reliable D call. V was trimmed by 4 bases and J by 7 bases, leaving 13 bases between them. This CDR3 contains 13 residues. In germline, CDR1 is MNHEY, CDR2 SVGAGI. The CDR3 sequence is CASSSQARGGYTF. DNA of the CDR3: TGTGCCAGCAGTTCTCAGGCCCGGGGTGGCTACACCTTC.

This clone was seen more than once but under ten times. The V and J genes are TRBV6-5 and TRBJ2-7; perhaps TRBD1 as D (6 bases). Germline assignment: CDR1 MNHEY and CDR2 SVGAGI. V was shortened by 5 bases and J by 2 bases, with 13 bases between the two germline ends. The CDR3 spans 14 residues. The CDR3 DNA follows: TGTGCCAGCAGTCGAACAGGGAAAACCTACGAGCAGTACTTC. Protein: CASSRTGKTYEQYF.